Listed below are T cell receptor beta chains from one sample, sequenced in a study of T cell repertoires in cytomegalovirus infection. One entry per CDR3 protein results from TCRdb running MiXCR on the reads. The sample records about 900,000 distinct CDR3 sequences, approximately 31% being singletons. The antigens for these receptors are not known. This specimen consisted of cultured CD8+ T cells from PBMCs, obtained from culture after CMV antigen stimulation. The receptors were gathered from a human donor in good health (CMV status not recorded). Some clones in this sample may be carry-over from other donors' samples. Each CDR3 is given with its conserved first and last residue. The order of the fields is V gene, D gene, CDR3 protein. The D gene is left open where the match is weak.

>TRBV27|.
CASSYAAGNGYTF
>TRBV6-4|TRBD1
CASSEAGTGGSADTQYF
>TRBV7-6|.
CASSITGPKDSTEAFF
>TRBV15|.
CATSRAGTGTQEQYF
>TRBV7-6|.
CASSPGGLNTEAFF
>TRBV7-9|.
CASSSLGFKDTQYF
>TRBV12-3/TRBV12-4|.
CASSLGFVNEQFF
>TRBV24-1|TRBD1
CATRTGRTDTQYF
>TRBV6-2/TRBV6-3|TRBD2
CASSYSTSGGIQETQYF
>TRBV7-9|TRBD1
CASSGSHTGVNQPQHF
>TRBV7-9|.
CASSSDRDSPLHF
>TRBV7-6|TRBD2
CASSDIPLAGGHSDTQYF
>TRBV7-9|.
CASSLGDPEAFF
>TRBV6-1|TRBD1
CASSEPFSDRGQETQYF
>TRBV20-1|TRBD1
CSAKTGAGVAQPQHF
>TRBV10-3|.
CAISPGGGYTF
>TRBV27|TRBD2
CASSFGGAENEQFF
>TRBV2|.
CVAEVETRGNTIYF
>TRBV6-6|TRBD1
CASSKDRGHYNEQFF
>TRBV6-2/TRBV6-3|TRBD1
CASSTGTAFNQPQHF
>TRBV27|.
CASSLSWGSPEAFF
>TRBV4-3|TRBD1
CASSLSGGTEGNTIYF
>TRBV7-3|.
CASSYISGANVLTF
>TRBV27|.
CASEAADNEQFF
>TRBV2|.
CARRGRGEAFF
>TRBV27|.
CASSFGRTAGQYF
>TRBV7-2|TRBD2
CASSFRLAGSSYEQYF
>TRBV20-1|TRBD1
CSARDREGANTEAFF
>TRBV6-1|.
CASIPGADGEQYF
>TRBV10-3|.
CAISESMGQGLMNTEAFF
>TRBV6-1|.
CASRAGSNQPQHF
>TRBV12-3/TRBV12-4|.
CASSMGREAFF
>TRBV15|.
CATGLDLYEQYF
>TRBV7-8|.
CASSLRAGAWNEQFF
>TRBV10-2|.
CASITGYGEQFF
>TRBV7-2|TRBD1
CASSLMGTGLFDEKLFF
>TRBV12-3/TRBV12-4|.
CASTDTKNIQYF
>TRBV3-1|TRBD2
CASSPLLAGGSTDTQYF
>TRBV5-8|TRBD1
CASSPGQGVANEKLFF
>TRBV19|.
CASSMTNGLTEAFF
>TRBV2|.
CASSEQGRNEQFF
>TRBV7-8|.
CASSLSGTVATNEKLFF
>TRBV19|.
CASSITDSGNTIYF
>TRBV7-9|.
CASSFFTLGGGLRGTEAFF
>TRBV6-1|.
CACQSGGFNYGYTF
>TRBV4-1|.
CASSQDPSTETPYNEQFF
>TRBV29-1|TRBD2
CSVEDLTSGGYNEQFF
>TRBV2|TRBD1
CASSYHRDSQFF
>TRBV20-1|.
CRGETTNQPQHF
>TRBV19|.
CASSTGPYNEQFF
>TRBV28|.
CASSLAVGLEILNTEAFF
>TRBV7-3|TRBD2
CASSTSSGPSGDTQYF
>TRBV20-1|.
CSALGDGAYEQYF
>TRBV10-2|TRBD2
CASRASGGRDEQFF
>TRBV12-3/TRBV12-4|.
CASSLVQRYQETQYF
>TRBV12-3/TRBV12-4|TRBD1
CASSTGTGNTIYF
>TRBV7-9|TRBD2
CATSGGAEDTQYF
>TRBV15|.
CATSRDPDDSNTGELFF
>TRBV12-3/TRBV12-4|.
CASSHAGIYNEQFF